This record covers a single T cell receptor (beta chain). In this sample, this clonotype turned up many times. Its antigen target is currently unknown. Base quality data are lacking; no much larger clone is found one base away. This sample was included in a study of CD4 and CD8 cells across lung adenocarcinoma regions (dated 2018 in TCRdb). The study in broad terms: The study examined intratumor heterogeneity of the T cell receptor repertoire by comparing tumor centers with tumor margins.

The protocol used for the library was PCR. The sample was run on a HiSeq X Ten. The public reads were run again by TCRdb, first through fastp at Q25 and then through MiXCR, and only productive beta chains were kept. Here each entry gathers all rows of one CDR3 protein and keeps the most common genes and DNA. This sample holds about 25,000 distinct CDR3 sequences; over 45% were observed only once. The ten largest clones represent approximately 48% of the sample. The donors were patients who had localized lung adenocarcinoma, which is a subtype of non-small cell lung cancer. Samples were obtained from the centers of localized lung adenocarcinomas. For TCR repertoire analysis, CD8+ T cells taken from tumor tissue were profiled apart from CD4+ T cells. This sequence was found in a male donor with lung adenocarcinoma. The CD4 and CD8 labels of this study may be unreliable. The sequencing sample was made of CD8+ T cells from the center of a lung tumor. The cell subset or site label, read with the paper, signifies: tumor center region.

Here the CDR3 is given as CASSSRLAGGTDTQYF. The nucleotide sequence is given as TGTGCCAGCAGTTCCCGACTAGCGGGAGGCACAGATACGCAGTATTTT. The chain was built from TRBV27 and TRBJ2-3, and 12 junctional nucleotides match TRBD2. Looking up the germline V gene (reference sequence) yields CDR1 MNHEY and CDR2 SMNVEV. The germline V and J ends show losses of 4 bases and 1 base respectively, and no gene match explains 3 bases of the junction. The CDR3 has 16 amino acids, counting the end cysteine and phenylalanine. The entry retains the CDR3 DNA only, 48 bases that are in frame from base 1.